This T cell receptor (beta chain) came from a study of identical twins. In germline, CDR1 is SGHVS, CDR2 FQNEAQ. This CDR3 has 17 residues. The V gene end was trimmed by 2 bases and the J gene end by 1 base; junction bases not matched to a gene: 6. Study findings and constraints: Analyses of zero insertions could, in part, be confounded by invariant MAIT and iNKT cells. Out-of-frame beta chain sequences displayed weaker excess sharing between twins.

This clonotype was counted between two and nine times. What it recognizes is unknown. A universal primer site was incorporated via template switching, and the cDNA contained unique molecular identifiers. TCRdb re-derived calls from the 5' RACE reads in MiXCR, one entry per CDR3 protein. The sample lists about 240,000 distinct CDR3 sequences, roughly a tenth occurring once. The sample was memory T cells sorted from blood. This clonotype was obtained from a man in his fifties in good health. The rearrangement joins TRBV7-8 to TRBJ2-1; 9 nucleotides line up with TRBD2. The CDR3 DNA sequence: TGTGCCAGCAGCTTATACGTAGCGGGAGCTTCCTACAATGAGCAGTTCTTC. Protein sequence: CASSLYVAGASYNEQFF.